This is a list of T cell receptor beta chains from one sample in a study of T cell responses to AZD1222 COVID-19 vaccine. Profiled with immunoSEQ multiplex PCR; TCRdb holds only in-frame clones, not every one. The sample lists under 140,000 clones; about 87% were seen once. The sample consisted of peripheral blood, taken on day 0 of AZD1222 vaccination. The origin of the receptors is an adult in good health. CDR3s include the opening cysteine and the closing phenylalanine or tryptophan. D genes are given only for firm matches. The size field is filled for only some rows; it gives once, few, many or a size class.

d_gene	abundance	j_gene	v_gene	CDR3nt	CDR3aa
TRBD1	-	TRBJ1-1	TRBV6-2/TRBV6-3	TGTGCCAGCACCCCGACAGGGAAGAACACTGAAGCTTTCTTT	CASTPTGKNTEAFF
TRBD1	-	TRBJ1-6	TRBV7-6	TGTGCCAGCAGCCCACAGGGGAGCTCCTATAATTCACCCCTCCACTTT	CASSPQGSSYNSPLHF
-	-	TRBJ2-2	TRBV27	TGTGCCAGCAGTGTGTCCGGCACCGGGGAGCTGTTTTTT	CASSVSGTGELFF
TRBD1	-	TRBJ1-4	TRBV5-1	TGCGCCAGCAGCTCGGGACAGGGGAATGAAAAACTGTTTTTT	CASSSGQGNEKLFF
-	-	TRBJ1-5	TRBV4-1	TGCGCCAGCAGCCTCCGGGAAGTTAGCAATCAGCCCCAGCATTTT	CASSLREVSNQPQHF
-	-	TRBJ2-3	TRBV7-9	TGTGCCAGCAGCTCACCCCGGGGCAGGACAGCGCTGCCAGATACGCAGTATTTT	CASSSPRGRTALPDTQYF
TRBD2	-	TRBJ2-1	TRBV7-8	TGTGCCAGCAGCTTAGGGGCTAGCGGGAGGGATTCCTACAATGAGCAGTTCTTC	CASSLGASGRDSYNEQFF
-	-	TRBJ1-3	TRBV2	TGTGCCAGCACTGCTTGGACGGGTAGCTCTGGAAACACCATATATTTT	CASTAWTGSSGNTIYF
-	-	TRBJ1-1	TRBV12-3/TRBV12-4	TGTGCCAGCAGCTACACTGAAGCTTTCTTT	CASSYTEAFF
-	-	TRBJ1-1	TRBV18	TGTGCCAGCTCACCAACCCAACGAAACACTGAAGCTTTCTTT	CASSPTQRNTEAFF
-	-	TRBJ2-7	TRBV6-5	TGTGCCAGCAGTTCCCACCACCCGACAGATTACGAGCAGTACTTC	CASSSHHPTDYEQYF
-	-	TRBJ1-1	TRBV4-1	TGCGCCAGCAGCCCCAGGAGTCAAGCTGAAGCTTTCTTT	CASSPRSQAEAFF
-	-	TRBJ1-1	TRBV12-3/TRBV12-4	TGTGCCAGCAGCCAAACCGGGAACACTGAAGCTTTCTTT	CASSQTGNTEAFF
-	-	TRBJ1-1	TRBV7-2	TGTGCCAGCAGCCCAAAAACCCTGGTGGGGACTGAAGCTTTCTTT	CASSPKTLVGTEAFF
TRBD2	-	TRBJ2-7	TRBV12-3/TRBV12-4	TGTGCCAGCAGGGGGACTAGTTACGAGCAGTACTTC	CASRGTSYEQYF
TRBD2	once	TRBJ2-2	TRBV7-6	TGTGCCAGCACCCCTTCTAGCGGGAGGGCCACCGGGGAGCTGTTTTTT	CASTPSSGRATGELFF
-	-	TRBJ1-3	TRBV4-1	TGCGCCAGCAGCCAAGGTAGCGGGGGCTTTGGAAACACCATATATTTT	CASSQGSGGFGNTIYF
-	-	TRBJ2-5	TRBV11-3	TGTGCCAGCAGCCTCCAAAGAGAGGGCCACCAAGAGACCCAGTACTTC	CASSLQREGHQETQYF
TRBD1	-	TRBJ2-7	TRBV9	TGTGCCAGCAGCGTGCGACAGGGCTACGAGCAGTACTTC	CASSVRQGYEQYF
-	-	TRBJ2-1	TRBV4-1	TGCGCCAGCAGCCAGTGGTTGCGGGACAATGAGCAGTTCTTC	CASSQWLRDNEQFF
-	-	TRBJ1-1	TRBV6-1	TGTGCCAGCAGTCAAGACCCGGGGAGGGGGAACACTGAAGCTTTCTTT	CASSQDPGRGNTEAFF
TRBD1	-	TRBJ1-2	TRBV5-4	TGTGCCAGCAGCCTGGGGACAGAAGTTTATGGCTACACCTTC	CASSLGTEVYGYTF
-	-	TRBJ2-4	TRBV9	TGTGCCAGCAGCGCGGACCTTTCCCTAGACCTTCAGTACTTC	CASSADLSLDLQYF
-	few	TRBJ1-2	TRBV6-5	TGTGCCAGCAGTTACTCATCACCCGGTGGCTACACCTTC	CASSYSSPGGYTF
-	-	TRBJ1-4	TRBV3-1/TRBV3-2	TGTGCCAGCAGCCAAGAGAGGCGACAACTGTTTTTT	CASSQERRQLFF
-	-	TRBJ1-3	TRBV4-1	TGCGCCAGCAGCCTCGCGACCACACGGTGGGGGGGCAACACCATATATTTT	CASSLATTRWGGNTIYF
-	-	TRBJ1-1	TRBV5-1	TGCGCCAGCAGCTTGCCAGGGAAGACTGAAGCTTTCTTT	CASSLPGKTEAFF
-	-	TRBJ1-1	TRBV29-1	TGCAGCGCCTCGACCGGGAACACTGAAGCTTTCTTT	CSASTGNTEAFF
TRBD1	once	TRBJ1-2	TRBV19	TGTGCCAGTAGGAGTCCGGGACAGGGGGTGGAGGGCTACACCTTC	CASRSPGQGVEGYTF
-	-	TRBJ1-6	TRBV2	TGTGCCAGCAGTGATTATCAGGCCGGGAATTCACCCCTCCACTTT	CASSDYQAGNSPLHF
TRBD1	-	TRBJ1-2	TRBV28	TGTGCCAGCTATCGACAGGGGGCTAACTATGGCTACACCTTC	CASYRQGANYGYTF
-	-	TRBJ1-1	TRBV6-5	TGTGCCAGCGCCCAGGAATGGGCGATGAACACTGAAGCTTTCTTT	CASAQEWAMNTEAFF
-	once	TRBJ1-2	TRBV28	TGTGCCACCATTTTGGGGGGCCACTATGGCTACACCTTC	CATILGGHYGYTF
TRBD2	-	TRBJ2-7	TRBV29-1	TGCAGCGTGGTGACTAGCGGGGACTACGAGCAGTACTTC	CSVVTSGDYEQYF
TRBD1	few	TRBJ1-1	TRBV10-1	TGCGCCAGCACCGGACAGGGGATGACTGAAGCTTTCTTT	CASTGQGMTEAFF
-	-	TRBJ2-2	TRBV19	TGTGCCAGTAGGGATGGGGGCCTCAATCCCTCGAACACCGGGGAGCTGTTTTTT	CASRDGGLNPSNTGELFF
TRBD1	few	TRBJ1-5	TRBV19	TGTGCCATAGGACAGGGAAATCAGCCCCAGCATTTT	CAIGQGNQPQHF
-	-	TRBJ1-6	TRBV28	TGTGCCATCCCGGACCCTCAATTTCCGAGATCCCTCCACTTT	CAIPDPQFPRSLHF
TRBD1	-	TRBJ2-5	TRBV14	TGTGCCAGCAGCCCACAGGGGGGCAGACAAGAGACCCAGTACTTC	CASSPQGGRQETQYF
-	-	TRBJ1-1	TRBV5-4	TGTGCCAGCAGCTTGGGTCCAGGGGAGAACACTGAAGCTTTCTTT	CASSLGPGENTEAFF
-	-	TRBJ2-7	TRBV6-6	TGTGCCAGCAGTCTTCTAGAGGAGCAGTACTTC	CASSLLEEQYF
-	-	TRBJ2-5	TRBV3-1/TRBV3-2	TGTGCCAGCAGCCAAGCCGGCACTGGGAGCGAGACCCAGTACTTC	CASSQAGTGSETQYF
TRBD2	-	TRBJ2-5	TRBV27	TGTGCCAGCAGAAGCGGGACTTGGCTAGAGACCCAGTACTTC	CASRSGTWLETQYF
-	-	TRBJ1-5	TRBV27	TGTGCCAGCAGCCAACAGGGTTACAATCAGCCCCAGCATTTT	CASSQQGYNQPQHF
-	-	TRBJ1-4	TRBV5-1	TGCGCCAGCAGCTTACAGACCTCTAATGAAAAACTGTTTTTT	CASSLQTSNEKLFF
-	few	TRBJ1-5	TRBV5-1	TGCGCCAGCAGCTGGGACGGGGATAGCAATCAGCCCCAGCATTTT	CASSWDGDSNQPQHF
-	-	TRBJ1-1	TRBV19	TGTGCCAGTAGTATGTGGGGAGGGGGTATGAACACTGAAGCTTTCTTT	CASSMWGGGMNTEAFF
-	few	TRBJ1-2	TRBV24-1	TGTGCCACCAGTGATGGCCCCCTCGGGTTCGGCGGCTACACCTTC	CATSDGPLGFGGYTF
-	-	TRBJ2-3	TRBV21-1	TGTGCCAGCACCCCGACAGGGGCCCTCAGGGATACGCAGTATTTT	CASTPTGALRDTQYF
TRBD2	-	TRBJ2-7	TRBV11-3	TGTGCCAGCAGCTTAGAAACTAGCGGGAACGCCGAGCAGTACTTC	CASSLETSGNAEQYF
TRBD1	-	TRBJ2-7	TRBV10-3	TGTGCCATCAGCCGGACAGGGGGCCTGGGGGAGCAGTACTTC	CAISRTGGLGEQYF
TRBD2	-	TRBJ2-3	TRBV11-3	TGTGCCAGCAGCCGGGGACTAGCGGGAGACACAGATACGCAGTATTTT	CASSRGLAGDTDTQYF